This T cell receptor beta chain stems from a study of T cells after posttransplantation cyclophosphamide. Generated by immunoSEQ multiplex PCR, the TCRdb table keeps only in-frame clones and is missing some. The sample yields about 6,400 clones, roughly 81% seen once. A marrow graft followed busulfan-fludarabine conditioning, with cyclophosphamide on days +3 and +4. Details on this clone: Its specificity is not known.

Study-wide results and caveats: Donor CD8+ memory clones often dominated recipient blood repertoires at later times.

The CDR3 is 15 residues long. Trimming pared 0 bases from V and 3 bases from J, leaving 13 bases between. Per the germline V gene, CDR1 is SGHRS and CDR2 is YFSETQ. The source material was PBMCs, sampled less than 1,500 days after allogeneic stem cell transplant with posttransplant cyclophosphamide. V usage is TRBV5-1 and J usage is TRBJ2-7; possible D gene TRBD1, 5 bases. The source is a male patient aged 25 to 39 who received an allogeneic stem cell transplant from a related donor, was CMV-positive, and had acute GVHD only. Some T cells may be the graft donor's. The CDR3 DNA follows: TGCGCCAGCAGCTTGGGGCCAAACCAGGGCTACGAGCAGTACTTC. Protein sequence: CASSLGPNQGYEQYF.